Each of the 18 T cell receptor beta chains below was sequenced from the same sample in a study of siplizumab effects on memory and regulatory T cells. Assay used: immunoSEQ multiplex PCR; TCRdb lists only in-frame clones, some missing. The repertoire has roughly 110,000 clones, 93% of them found once; the top ten carry 0.16%. The sequencing input was non-Treg CD4+ T cells sorted from blood. These receptors originate from a human donor in good health.

This chain joins TRBV21-1 and TRBJ2-3. TRBV21-1 is flagged as a pseudogene. This CDR3 spans 15 amino acids. The CDR3 here is CASTFRGERTDTQYF. CDR3 bases: TGTGCCAGCACCTTTAGGGGGGAACGCACAGATACGCAGTATTTT.

This chain uses TRBV7-6 with TRBJ2-3; 16 bases fit TRBD2. There are 18 residues in the CDR3. Germline CDR1 and CDR2: SGHVS and FNYEAQ. The V gene end was trimmed by 5 bases and the J gene end by 1 base; junction bases not matched to a gene: 6. The CDR3 reads CASSVGLAGGRGTDTQYF. The CDR3 DNA reads as TGTGCCAGCAGCGTGGGACTAGCGGGGGGGCGAGGCACAGATACGCAGTATTTT.

This chain joins TRBV5-4 and TRBJ2-2; no reliable D call. V lost 0 bases, J lost 7 bases, and 7 bases lay in between. The CDR3 contains 13 residues. Germline V gene lookup returns CDR1 SGHNT and CDR2 YYREEE (reference sequence). The CDR3 reads CASSLASSGELFF. DNA of the CDR3: TGTGCCAGCAGCTTGGCCTCGAGCGGGGAGCTGTTTTTT.

The chain uses TRBV5-4 and TRBJ1-3, with D possibly being TRBD1 (5 bases). The CDR3 is 16 residues long. CDR1 is SGHNT and CDR2 is YYREEE in the germline V gene (reference sequence). V lost 5 bases and J 0 bases, leaving 15 bases between the germline ends. This CDR3 is CASRTQGTDSGNTIYF. CDR3 nucleotide sequence: TGTGCCAGCAGAACGCAAGGGACGGACTCTGGAAACACCATATATTTT.

This chain connects TRBV6-5 to TRBJ1-2; 8 bases align to TRBD1. Germline V lookup: CDR1 MNHEY, CDR2 SVGAGI. V shed 6 bases and J 4 bases; nucleotides not matched to a gene: 10. This CDR3 is built from 15 residues. The CDR3 region is CASRGTGTGVYGYTF. The CDR3 nucleotides are TGTGCCAGCAGGGGGACCGGGACAGGAGTCTATGGCTACACCTTC.

This CDR3 is CASSLIGDEQFF. The CDR3 nucleotides read TGCGCCAGCAGCCTAATAGGCGATGAGCAGTTCTTC. The chain employs TRBV4-1 and TRBJ2-1; D not resolved. Trimming stripped 4 bases from V and 8 bases from J, with 9 bases between. CDR3 length equals 12 residues. Germline V gene lookup returns CDR1 MGHRA and CDR2 YSYEKL.

V usage is TRBV30 and J usage is TRBJ1-2; D gene uncertain. The CDR3 runs 13 residues. Trimming removed 6 bases from V and 0 bases from J, with 11 bases in between. CDR1 and CDR2 from the germline V gene are GTSNPN and SVGIG (reference sequence). The CDR3 reads CACTIRANYGYTF. For the CDR3, the DNA is TGTGCCTGCACGATAAGGGCTAACTATGGCTACACCTTC.

The chain carries TRBV7-7 and TRBJ2-7; 12 bases are shared with TRBD2. V gave up 4 bases and J gave up 0 bases; unmatched junction bases: 7. This CDR3 spans 17 amino acids. Germline V gene sequence: CDR1 SSHAT, CDR2 FNYEAQ (reference sequence). This CDR3 reads CASSWASGGASSYEQYF. CDR3 nucleotides: TGTGCCAGCAGCTGGGCTAGCGGGGGGGCGAGCTCCTACGAGCAGTACTTC.

This chain joins TRBV7-6 and TRBJ2-2; the match to TRBD2 covers 9 bases. The CDR3 is 16 amino acids. Germline assignment: CDR1 SGHVS and CDR2 FNYEAQ. J was trimmed by 1 base and V by 5 bases; bases with no gene match: 5. The DNA for the CDR3 is TGTGCCAGCAGCCTCCAAGCGGGGGGGAACACCGGGGAGCTGTTTTTT. Translating gives CASSLQAGGNTGELFF.

The chain uses TRBV5-1 and TRBJ1-1, with a tentative D call TRBD1 (5 bases). Germline CDR1 SGHRS, CDR2 YFSETQ. V gave up 0 bases and J gave up 4 bases, with 13 bases separating them. This CDR3 is 15 amino acids long. The CDR3 sequence is CASSLALFGGTEAFF. The CDR3 DNA reads TGCGCCAGCAGCTTGGCTCTATTTGGGGGCACTGAAGCTTTCTTT.

Note on this clone: Different DNA sequences within this sample yield the same CDR3. J is TRBJ2-3 and V is TRBV11-2; a possible D gene is TRBD2 (5 bases). V dropped 1 base and J dropped 3 bases, with 8 bases sitting between them. Germline loops: CDR1 SGHAT, CDR2 FQNNGV. The CDR3 runs 14 residues. The CDR3 DNA is TGTGCCAGCAGCTTAGTAGCGAGTACAGATACGCAGTATTTT. It is translated as CASSLVASTDTQYF.

In regard to this clone: The sample has other DNA sequences that encode this CDR3 too. This chain uses TRBV7-8 with TRBJ1-1; TRBD1 aligns across 7 bases. Germline V lookup: CDR1 SGHVS, CDR2 FQNEAQ. V shed 3 bases, J shed 3 bases, and the junction held 13 bases outside the gene matches. The CDR3 covers 17 residues. CDR3 in DNA: TGTGCCAGCAGCTTCGCACAGGGGCCTCGGGTTGACACTGAAGCTTTCTTT. It translates to CASSFAQGPRVDTEAFF. The entire variable domain, with the rest obtained from reference TRBV7-8 and TRBJ1-1, is as follows: GAGVSQSPRYKVAKRGQDVALRCDPISGHVSLFWYQQALGQGPEFLTYFQNEAQLDKSGLPSDRFFAERPEGSVSTLKIQRTQQEDSAVYLCASSFAQGPRVDTEAFFGQGTRLTVV.

The chain couples TRBV30 to TRBJ1-2, with unresolved D. Between the trimmed V and J ends, which lost 3 bases and 3 bases, there was a span of 11 bases. CDR1 is GTSNPN, CDR2 SVGIG, per germline (reference sequence). This CDR3 has 13 amino acids. CDR3 sequence (DNA): TGTGCCTGGAGCTCTCTCAGTGACTATGGCTACACCTTC. Amino acid sequence: CAWSSLSDYGYTF.

The rearrangement joins TRBV2 to TRBJ1-1; the D gene is possibly TRBD1 (6 bases). This CDR3 has 15 residues. V lost 5 bases to trimming and J lost 0 bases, with 13 bases between them. The germline gives CDR1 SNHLY, CDR2 FYNNEI. DNA for the CDR3: TGTGCCAGCAGTCGACAGGACATAGTGAACACTGAAGCTTTCTTT. This sequence encodes CASSRQDIVNTEAFF.

The J gene is TRBJ2-5, the V gene TRBV29-1, with D possibly TRBD2 on 5 matching bases. The V gene lost 3 bases and the J gene lost 4 bases, with 12 bases spanning the gap. This CDR3 is built from 13 residues. In germline, CDR1 is SQVTM, CDR2 ANQGSEA. The CDR3 is CSVDEGFGETQYF. The CDR3 coding sequence is TGCAGCGTTGATGAGGGCTTCGGAGAGACCCAGTACTTC.

The rearrangement uses TRBV28 and TRBJ1-5; D unresolved. Trimming left V 6 bases short and J 3 bases short, with 15 bases between. From germline, CDR1 is MDHEN and CDR2 SYDVKM. The CDR3 loop spans 15 amino acids. The CDR3 DNA is TGTGCCAGCAGCCCCTGGGAGATAAACAATCAGCCCCAGCATTTT. This encodes CASSPWEINNQPQHF.

The CDR3 sequence: CASSLEEYTEAFF. CDR3 coding DNA: TGTGCCAGCAGCTTAGAGGAATACACTGAAGCTTTCTTT. V is TRBV7-5 and J is TRBJ1-1. TRBV7-5 corresponds to a pseudogene. The CDR3 runs to 13 residues.

V gene TRBV7-2 combines with J gene TRBJ2-1; D not resolved. CDR1 SGHTA and CDR2 FQGNSA come from the germline V gene. This CDR3 spans 14 amino acids. V was cut by 5 bases and J by 10 bases, with 18 bases left in between. CDR3 in amino acids: CASSPRSKPREQFF. The CDR3 bases are TGTGCCAGCAGCCCTCGCTCCAAACCAAGGGAGCAGTTCTTC.